This T cell receptor beta chain was documented in a study of cytomegalovirus exposure and HLA in healthy donors. Study findings and constraints: The authors reported that TCR beta sequences could predict HLA-A and HLA-B alleles. These predictions were accurate for most subjects in the first cohort. CMV serostatus was the sole immune exposure information available. Excluded: some indistinguishable V segments such as TRBV6-2 and TRBV6-3.

The primer mix had 60 Vbeta and 13 Jbeta primers. The protocol was immunoSEQ multiplex PCR, while the TCRdb copy is restricted to in-frame clones and leaves out a portion. The data contain about 130,000 clones, about 79% of them singletons. The CDR3 length is 14 residues. Germline V CDR1 and CDR2: MNHEY, SVGAGI. The V gene lost 2 bases and the J gene lost 3 bases, with 10 bases spanning the gap. In this sample, this clone turned up once. Antigen unknown. The chain carries TRBV6-5 and TRBJ1-1; the D is unclear. Sample: PBMCs. This receptor was identified in a woman between 45 and 65 years old in good health and CMV-seronegative. The CDR3: CASSYSIGDTEAFF. Written as DNA, the CDR3 is TGTGCCAGCAGTTACAGTATAGGAGACACTGAAGCTTTCTTT.